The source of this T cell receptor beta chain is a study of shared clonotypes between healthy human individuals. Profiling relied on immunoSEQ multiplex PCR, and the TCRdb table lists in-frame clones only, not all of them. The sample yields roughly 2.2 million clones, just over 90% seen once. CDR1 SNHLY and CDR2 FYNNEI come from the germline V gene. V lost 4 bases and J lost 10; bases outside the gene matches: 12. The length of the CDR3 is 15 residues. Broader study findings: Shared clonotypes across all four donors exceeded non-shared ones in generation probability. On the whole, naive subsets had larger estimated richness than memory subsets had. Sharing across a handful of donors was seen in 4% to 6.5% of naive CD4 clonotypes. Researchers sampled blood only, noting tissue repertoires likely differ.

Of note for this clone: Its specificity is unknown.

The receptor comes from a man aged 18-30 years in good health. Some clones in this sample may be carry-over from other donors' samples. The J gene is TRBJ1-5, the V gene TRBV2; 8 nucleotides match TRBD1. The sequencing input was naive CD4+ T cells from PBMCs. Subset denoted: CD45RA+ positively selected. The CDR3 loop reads CASSVYGQGALPQHF. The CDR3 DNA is TGTGCCAGCAGTGTCTACGGGCAGGGGGCTCTTCCCCAGCATTTT. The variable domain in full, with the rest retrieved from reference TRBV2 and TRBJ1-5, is EPEVTQTPSHQVTQMGQEVILRCVPISNHLYFYWYRQILGQKVEFLVSFYNNEISEKSEIFDDQFSVERPDGSNFTLKIRSTKLEDSAMYFCASSVYGQGALPQHFGDGTRLSIL.